These 27 T cell receptor beta chains came from one sample sequenced in a study of post-analysis software for immune sequencing data. The study's findings and limits: In patients, about 5 TRBV segments were more frequent than in controls, with TRBV5-6, TRBV5-1 and TRBV20-1 among them.

Carried by the TCR beta cDNA libraries were unique molecular identifiers. TCRdb re-called the PCR reads with MiXCR, one entry per CDR3 protein. Among 600,000 to 750,000 distinct CDR3 sequences listed, around 60% were seen once. Their specific antigens are unknown. The sequenced sample was blood. All receptors come from a girl aged 2 to 10 with multiple sclerosis.

J is TRBJ2-3 and V is TRBV5-1, with 9 nucleotides matching TRBD2. The ends lost 2 bases at V and 3 bases at J; junction bases unmatched: 10. The CDR3 covers 17 residues. CDR1 and CDR2 (germline): SGHRS, YFSETQ. CDR3 coding DNA: TGCGCCAGCAGCTTAACGCGGGGGGGAGAGAAGACAGATACGCAGTATTTT. This encodes CASSLTRGGEKTDTQYF.

A note on this clonotype: A junction end diverges from the germline sequence, so it may reflect a read error. The CDR3 nucleotides read TGTGCCAGCACCGGACTAGAAATATCCAATGAGCGGTTCTTC. Encoded protein: CASTGLEISNERFF. The chain is built from TRBV13 and TRBJ2-1, with 7 bases lining up with TRBD2. The CDR3 length is 14 residues. Germline values: CDR1 PRHDT, CDR2 FYEKMQ (reference sequence). The full variable domain, completed using reference TRBV13 and TRBJ2-1, is AAGVIQSPRHLIKEKRETATLKCYPIPRHDTVYWYQQGPGQDPQFLISFYEKMQSDKGSIPDRFSAQQFSDYHSELNMSSLELGDSALYFCASTGLEISNERFFGPGTRLTVL.

V is TRBV5-1 and J is TRBJ1-1; weak D call: TRBD1 (6 bases). Germline loops: CDR1 SGHRS, CDR2 YFSETQ. Between the trimmed V and J ends, which lost 4 bases and 1 base, there was a span of 11 bases. The CDR3 is 14 amino acids. The CDR3 DNA follows: TGCGCCAGCAGCGCAGGACAGCAGAACACTGAAGCTTTCTTT. Translating it yields CASSAGQQNTEAFF.

The chain is built from TRBV27 and TRBJ2-3; 7 bases fit TRBD1. The CDR3 has 14 amino acids. Germline V lookup: CDR1 MNHEY, CDR2 SMNVEV (reference sequence). The V gene end was trimmed by 4 bases and the J gene end by 5 bases; junction bases not matched to a gene: 6. The CDR3 DNA sequence: TGTGCCAGCAGTTCGAATAACAGGGGAGATACGCAGTATTTT. Protein: CASSSNNRGDTQYF.

J is TRBJ2-1 and V is TRBV12-3 or TRBV12-4, with TRBD1 matching over 9 bases. The assigned J gene may be wrong: the sequence end matches TRBJ2-7 better. The CDR3 spans 13 residues. CDR3 in amino acids: CASSAGTGREQYF. The DNA for the CDR3 is TGTGCCAGCAGCGCCGGGACAGGGCGCGAGCAGTACTTC.

The table lists this clonotype with a few counts. V usage is TRBV11-2 and J usage is TRBJ2-7; D assignment may be TRBD1 or TRBD2 (7 bases each). Trimming cost V 5 bases and J 0 bases, with 26 bases left between them. The CDR3 runs to 19 residues. Germline values: CDR1 SGHAT, CDR2 FQNNGV. Here the CDR3 reads CASSPGRGREPLSSYEQYF. The CDR3 DNA reads TGTGCCAGCAGCCCGGGGAGGGGGCGGGAACCATTGAGCTCCTACGAGCAGTACTTC.

This CDR3 reads CASSLARGKGQPQHF. The CDR3 nucleotides are TGTGCCAGCAGCTTGGCCAGGGGGAAGGGTCAGCCCCAGCATTTT. J is TRBJ1-5 and V is TRBV5-6, with TRBD1 identical over 7 bases. The CDR3 is 15 residues long. In germline, CDR1 is SGHDT, CDR2 YYEEEE. V lost 0 bases and J lost 6; bases outside the gene matches: 6.

Only a few counts were recorded for this clonotype. The gene calls are TRBV6-2 or TRBV6-3 and TRBJ2-7; D perhaps matches TRBD1 (5 bases). Germline CDR1 and CDR2: MNHEY and SVGEGT. The CDR3 covers 13 residues. V was cut by 7 bases and J by 3 bases, with 13 bases left in between. The CDR3 sequence: CASKGDGHYEQYF. The CDR3 coding sequence is TGTGCCAGCAAAGGAGACGGACACTACGAGCAGTACTTC.

The rearrangement joins TRBV20-1 to TRBJ2-1, with D possibly matching TRBD1 (7 bases). Deletions cut 3 bases from V and 3 bases from J, with 18 bases between. This CDR3 spans 16 amino acids. Germline V lookup: CDR1 DFQATT, CDR2 SNEGSKA (reference sequence). The CDR3 DNA follows: TGCAGTGCTAGGGGGGGACAGCGAATAGTCTACAATGAGCAGTTCTTC. Amino acid sequence: CSARGGQRIVYNEQFF.

V gene TRBV29-1 combines with J gene TRBJ1-1; TRBD1 is a possible D gene (5 bases). CDR1 and CDR2 from the germline V gene are SQVTM and ANQGSEA. The V gene lost 4 bases and the J gene lost 3 bases, with 12 bases spanning the gap. This CDR3 comprises 13 residues. The CDR3 region is CSVVDTYYTEAFF. The DNA for the CDR3 is TGCAGCGTTGTGGACACATACTACACTGAAGCTTTCTTT.

This chain joins TRBV4-2 and TRBJ2-7, with 15 nucleotides matching TRBD2. TRBJ2-5 explains the end of the DNA better; the J call may be wrong. Germline assignment: CDR1 LGHNA and CDR2 YNFKEQ. CDR3 length: 21 residues. The CDR3 spells CASSQERTSGGVGVERETQYF. The CDR3 DNA reads as TGTGCCAGCAGCCAAGAACGGACTAGCGGGGGGGTGGGTGTCGAACGTGAGACCCAGTACTTC.

This clonotype was recorded once. This chain connects TRBV6-6 to TRBJ1-2; 10 bases fit TRBD1. Germline V lookup: CDR1 MNHNY, CDR2 SVGAGI (reference sequence). The CDR3 extends over 17 amino acids. Trimming at V came to 1 base and at J to 4 bases, leaving 9 bases not matched to a gene. CDR3 nucleotides: TGTGCCAGCAGTTACTTTCCGAGACAGGGGGCTACCTATGGCTACACCTTC. Its translation: CASSYFPRQGATYGYTF.

In DNA, the CDR3 is TGTGCCAGCAGAGCCGGGACAGGGAAGGAAAAACTGTTTTTT. It codes for CASRAGTGKEKLFF. The chain couples TRBV12-3 or TRBV12-4 to TRBJ1-4, with 9 bases aligning to TRBD1. The CDR3 consists of 14 residues. The ends lost 6 bases at V and 8 bases at J; junction bases unmatched: 7.

V usage is TRBV12-3 or TRBV12-4 and J usage is TRBJ2-5, with D possibly matching TRBD2 (7 bases). V was clipped by 7 bases and J by 5 bases, with 17 bases between them. The CDR3 is made up of 14 amino acids. The CDR3 sequence is CASTLGGGSETQYF. Written as DNA, the CDR3 is TGTGCCAGCACCCTAGGGGGGGGGTCGGAGACCCAGTACTTC.

The chain employs TRBV5-1 and TRBJ2-7; D perhaps matches TRBD1 (6 bases). Trimming pared 0 bases from V and 2 bases from J, leaving 12 bases between. This CDR3 has 15 residues. Germline CDR1 and CDR2: SGHRS and YFSETQ. This chain's CDR3 is CASSLGGQLPYEQYF. The CDR3 DNA reads TGCGCCAGCAGCTTGGGCGGACAGCTCCCCTACGAGCAGTACTTC. The whole variable domain, remainder taken from reference TRBV5-1 and TRBJ2-7, is KAGVTQTPRYLIKTRGQQVTLSCSPISGHRSVSWYQQTPGQGLQFLFEYFSETQRNKGNFPGRFSGRQFSNSRSEMNVSTLELGDSALYLCASSLGGQLPYEQYFGPGTRLTVT.

V is TRBV4-3 and J is TRBJ2-5; 7 bases are shared with TRBD2. CDR3 length equals 15 residues. With V trimmed by 0 bases and J by 2 bases, 3 bases remained unmatched. Germline values: CDR1 LGHNA, CDR2 YSLEER. The CDR3 loop reads CASSQEPSGQETQYF. CDR3 DNA: TGCGCCAGCAGCCAAGAGCCTAGCGGTCAAGAGACCCAGTACTTC.

The rearrangement links TRBV7-9 to TRBJ2-7; 8 bases are shared with TRBD2. The J call is uncertain, as TRBJ2-5 better fits the DNA end. The CDR3 sequence is 16 residues long. Germline loops: CDR1 SEHNR, CDR2 FQNEAQ (reference sequence). The CDR3 region is CASSPAAGGRKETQYF. CDR3 in DNA: TGTGCCAGCAGCCCGGCTGCGGGGGGCAGAAAAGAGACCCAGTACTTC.

The rearrangement links TRBV20-1 to TRBJ1-5; D is undetermined. CDR3 length: 15 amino acids. The germline V and J ends were trimmed by 5 bases and 3 bases, with 17 bases remaining between them. CDR1 and CDR2 from the germline V gene are DFQATT and SNEGSKA (reference sequence). Written as DNA, the CDR3 is TGCAGTGCTGCCCTTTCCAACTCAGACAATCAGCCCCAGCATTTT. Translated: CSAALSNSDNQPQHF.

The J gene is TRBJ2-5, the V gene TRBV10-3; possibly TRBD1 for D (6 bases). CDR1 is ENHRY, CDR2 SYGVKD, per germline. Between the trimmed V and J ends, which lost 2 bases and 3 bases, there was a span of 13 bases. This CDR3 is built from 15 residues. In DNA form, the CDR3 reads TGTGCCATCAGTGAGGCGGACAGATCTAAAGAGACCCAGTACTTC. The encoded protein is CAISEADRSKETQYF.

This clonotype appeared once. J is TRBJ2-1 and V is TRBV5-1, with D possibly TRBD1 on 5 matching bases. The CDR3 totals 13 residues. V was clipped by 3 bases and J by 6 bases, with 10 bases between them. Germline V gene lookup returns CDR1 SGHRS and CDR2 YFSETQ. As DNA, the CDR3 is TGCGCCAGCAGCTCCAGGGTTAGCAATGAGCAGTTCTTC. Its translation: CASSSRVSNEQFF.

The V and J genes are TRBV20-1 and TRBJ2-3; 7 nucleotides line up with TRBD2. The CDR3 spans 13 residues. J gave up 3 bases and V 6 bases, and 6 bases lay outside the gene matches. Germline V lookup: CDR1 DFQATT, CDR2 SNEGSKA (reference sequence). The CDR3 nucleotides are TGCAGTGCCCCCCCCGGGGGGACAGATACGCAGTATTTT. It translates to CSAPPGGTDTQYF.

This chain uses TRBV3-1 with TRBJ2-1; D assignment may be TRBD1 or TRBD2 (6 bases each). Germline CDR1 is LGHDT and CDR2 is YNNKEL (reference sequence). The CDR3 loop spans 15 amino acids. Deletions cut 0 bases from V and 9 bases from J, with 15 bases between. This CDR3 is CASSQDPGAPGEQFF. CDR3 DNA sequence: TGTGCCAGCAGCCAAGACCCGGGGGCGCCTGGTGAGCAGTTCTTC.

The gene calls are TRBV9 and TRBJ1-1, with TRBD1 identical over 8 bases. CDR1 SGDLS and CDR2 YYNGEE come from the germline V gene. After removal of 2 bases from V and 2 bases from J, the junction contained 11 bases not matched to a gene. CDR3 length equals 17 residues. The CDR3 is CASSVAGQGGVNTEAFF. CDR3 in DNA: TGTGCCAGCAGCGTCGCTGGACAGGGAGGAGTCAACACTGAAGCTTTCTTT.

This clonotype came up a few times. The chain has TRBV29-1 and TRBJ2-1; D is unresolved. Germline values: CDR1 SQVTM, CDR2 ANQGSEA. Trimming cost V 5 bases and J 8 bases, with 13 bases left between them. The CDR3 length is 12 residues. DNA for the CDR3: TGCAGCGTTCCCCACGGCCGGTATGAGCAGTTCTTC. It yields the protein CSVPHGRYEQFF.

This clonotype has more than one count but fewer than ten. The genes are TRBV11-2 and TRBJ2-5, with D perhaps matching TRBD2 (6 bases). The CDR3 consists of 13 residues. Germline V gives CDR1 SGHAT, CDR2 FQNNGV. V was shortened by 5 bases and J by 5 bases, with 12 bases between the two germline ends. CDR3 protein: CASSRGTGETQYF. The CDR3 DNA follows: TGTGCCAGCAGCCGGGGGACCGGGGAGACCCAGTACTTC.

The V call is TRBV7-9, the J call TRBJ1-5; D ambiguous. V shed 3 bases and J shed 8 bases, with 11 bases lying between them. Germline loops: CDR1 SEHNR, CDR2 FQNEAQ (reference sequence). The CDR3 length is 13 residues. The CDR3 DNA reads TGTGCCAGCAGCTTCTCCGGACCGAAGCCCCAGCATTTT. Translated: CASSFSGPKPQHF. The full variable domain, in which reference TRBV7-9 and TRBJ1-5 provide the parts outside the CDR3, is DTGVSQNPRHKITKRGQNVTFRCDPISEHNRLYWYRQTLGQGPEFLTYFQNEAQLEKSRLLSDRFSAERPKGSFSTLEIQRTEQGDSAMYLCASSFSGPKPQHFGDGTRLSIL.

The chain has TRBV7-9 and TRBJ2-5; D unresolved. The V gene's germline CDR1 is SEHNR and CDR2 FQNEAQ (reference sequence). Trimming shortened V by 0 bases and J by 5 bases, and 7 bases separated the two germline ends. CDR3 length: 13 residues. CDR3 sequence reads: CASSLASEETQYF. The CDR3 bases are TGTGCCAGCAGCTTAGCGAGTGAGGAGACCCAGTACTTC.